The 31 T cell receptor beta chains below were found in one sample sequenced in a study of post-analysis software for immune sequencing data (dated by TCRdb to between 2015 and 2017). General study outcomes and caveats: Four or five TRBV segments, including TRBV5-6, TRBV5-1 and TRBV20-1, were significantly more frequent in patients than controls.

The library was prepared using PCR. The sequencer was an Illumina HiSeq 2500. To reduce PCR and sequencing biases, unique molecular identifiers were incorporated into the TCR beta cDNA libraries. TCRdb trimmed public reads at Q25 via fastp, called clones via MiXCR and kept in-frame beta chains. Every CDR3 protein is listed once, alongside the most common genes and DNA of its rows. The sample table contains hundreds of thousands of distinct CDR3 sequences; only one count was recorded for roughly 58% of them. 4.6% of the sample goes to the ten largest clones. Antigen specificity for these receptors is unknown. Sequencing used blood. The receptors come from a girl aged 10 to 17 with multiple sclerosis.

The chain links TRBV15 to TRBJ2-1; D is unresolved. Per germline, CDR1 LNHNV and CDR2 YYDKDF (reference sequence). Trimming cost V 0 bases and J 8 bases, with 8 bases left between them. The CDR3 runs 13 residues. The CDR3 DNA reads as TGTGCCACCAGCAGAGATCAGACGTATGAGCAGTTCTTC. Translated: CATSRDQTYEQFF. Variable domain in full (rest from reference TRBV15 and TRBJ2-1): DAMVIQNPRYQVTQFGKPVTLSCSQTLNHNVMYWYQQKSSQAPKLLFHYYDKDFNNEADTPDNFQSRRPNTSFCFLDIRSPGLGDTAMYLCATSRDQTYEQFFGPGTRLTVL.

This clonotype turned up a few times. This chain connects TRBV10-3 to TRBJ2-7, with 13 bases aligning to TRBD2. Germline trimming cut 2 bases from V and 4 bases from J; bases unmatched to any gene: 5. The CDR3 totals 16 residues. CDR1 is ENHRY, CDR2 SYGVKD, per germline. The CDR3 region has the DNA TGTGCCATCAGTGAGCCCGGGACTAGCGGGACTTACGAGCAGTACTTC. Translated: CAISEPGTSGTYEQYF.

This clonotype was seen a handful of times. V gene TRBV12-5 combines with J gene TRBJ2-3; no clear D. Per the germline V gene, CDR1 is LGHNT and CDR2 is FRNRAP. This CDR3 has 18 residues. V shed 2 bases and J shed 3 bases, with 21 bases lying between them. CDR3 region: CASGLTPDGSAETDTQYF. DNA of the CDR3: TGTGCTAGTGGTTTGACCCCAGACGGGTCGGCAGAGACAGATACGCAGTATTTT.

This clonotype showed up just a few times. V usage is TRBV12-3 or TRBV12-4 and J usage is TRBJ2-6; D unclear. CDR3 length: 14 amino acids. The ends were cut back, 8 bases at V and 1 base at J, with 9 bases in the middle. CDR3 DNA: TGTGCCAGCGACCCTGGGTCTGGGGCCAACGTCCTGACTTTC. It specifies CASDPGSGANVLTF.

The CDR3 region is CAIRATGNGANVLTF. The CDR3 coding sequence is TGTGCCATCAGAGCTACAGGGAATGGGGCCAACGTCCTGACTTTC. This chain connects TRBV10-3 to TRBJ2-6; weak D call: TRBD1 (6 bases). This CDR3 spans 15 amino acids. Trimming removed 6 bases at V and 3 bases at J, with 12 bases between. Germline assignment: CDR1 ENHRY and CDR2 SYGVKD.

The gene calls are TRBV27 and TRBJ2-1; no clear D gene. The J call may be wrong; the DNA end is better matched by TRBJ2-7. Germline assignment: CDR1 MNHEY and CDR2 SMNVEV (reference sequence). The CDR3 is 13 amino acids. The chain's CDR3 is CASLSAPTGEQYF. CDR3 bases: TGTGCCAGCCTAAGTGCACCCACCGGGGAGCAGTACTTC.

The chain links TRBV6-6 to TRBJ1-6; D remains ambiguous. Germline lookup yields CDR1 MNHNY and CDR2 SVGAGI (reference sequence). The CDR3 extends over 15 amino acids. V dropped 2 bases and J dropped 2 bases, with 7 bases sitting between them. The CDR3 DNA is TGTGCCAGCAGTTACCCGGAAACCTATAATTCACCCCTCCACTTT. This gives the protein CASSYPETYNSPLHF.

This clonotype was observed a few times. This rearrangement joins TRBV29-1 to TRBJ2-2, with TRBD1 as a possible D gene (6 bases). Germline V gives CDR1 SQVTM, CDR2 ANQGSEA. This CDR3 region has 13 residues. Trimming took off 3 bases at V and 4 bases at J, with 9 bases between the two ends. Here the CDR3 reads CSVEGRGTGELFF. In DNA, the CDR3 is TGCAGCGTTGAGGGCAGGGGCACCGGGGAGCTGTTTTTT.

A few counts support this clonotype. This chain links TRBV29-1 with TRBJ2-1; TRBD1 aligns across 8 bases. This CDR3 has 13 residues. Germline loops: CDR1 SQVTM, CDR2 ANQGSEA. With V trimmed by 4 bases and J by 7 bases, 6 bases remained unmatched. For the CDR3, the DNA is TGCAGCGTTGGACAGGGGTGGAGGAATGAGCAGTTCTTC. This encodes CSVGQGWRNEQFF.

The sample holds a few counts of this clonotype. J is TRBJ2-1 and V is TRBV12-3 or TRBV12-4, with TRBD2 matching 10 bases. V shed 0 bases and J 5 bases; nucleotides not matched to a gene: 7. The CDR3 is made up of 17 amino acids. The CDR3 bases are TGTGCCAGCAGTTTAGCGCGAACTAGCGGGACACACAATGAGCAGTTCTTC. It yields the protein CASSLARTSGTHNEQFF.

The chain combines TRBV29-1 with TRBJ2-1, with 9 nucleotides matching TRBD2. The CDR3 spans 14 residues. V lost 4 bases to trimming and J lost 4 bases; unmatched junction nucleotides: 5. Germline lookup yields CDR1 SQVTM and CDR2 ANQGSEA. The CDR3 spells CSVGSSGAYNEQFF. CDR3 coding DNA: TGCAGCGTTGGCTCTAGCGGGGCTTACAATGAGCAGTTCTTC.

J is TRBJ1-1 and V is TRBV12-5; D not resolved. V dropped 5 bases and J dropped 5 bases, with 18 bases sitting between them. The CDR3 has 15 amino acids. In germline, CDR1 is LGHNT, CDR2 FRNRAP. Here the CDR3 DNA reads TGTGCTAGTGGTCCCGCTACGGGTCTGGGGACTGAAGCTTTCTTT. Translating it yields CASGPATGLGTEAFF.

The chain has TRBV28 and TRBJ1-5, with a weak D call TRBD1 (5 bases). V was clipped by 8 bases and J by 3 bases, with 8 bases between them. From germline, CDR1 is MDHEN and CDR2 SYDVKM. This CDR3 has 12 residues. CDR3 amino acids: CASGDLNQPQHF. The DNA of the CDR3 is TGTGCCAGCGGGGACCTCAATCAGCCCCAGCATTTT.

The chain's CDR3 is CASSPGTLLYGYTF. For the CDR3, the DNA is TGTGCCAGCAGCCCTGGGACTTTACTCTATGGCTACACCTTC. The chain has TRBV7-9 and TRBJ1-2, with D tentatively TRBD1 (5 bases). V was clipped by 5 bases and J by 4 bases, with 14 bases between them. The length of the CDR3 is 14 residues. CDR1 and CDR2 from the germline V gene are SEHNR and FQNEAQ (reference sequence). The entire variable domain, with the rest obtained from reference TRBV7-9 and TRBJ1-2, is as follows: DTGVSQNPRHKITKRGQNVTFRCDPISEHNRLYWYRQTLGQGPEFLTYFQNEAQLEKSRLLSDRFSAERPKGSFSTLEIQRTEQGDSAMYLCASSPGTLLYGYTFGSGTRLTVV.

The CDR3 DNA sequence: TGCAGTGCTAGAAGACCCGGGATCCCGTTTGGTGAGCAGTTCTTC. Protein: CSARRPGIPFGEQFF. V is TRBV20-1 and J is TRBJ2-1, with D maybe TRBD2 (5 bases). Trimming left V 2 bases short and J 9 bases short, with 20 bases between. Per germline, CDR1 DFQATT and CDR2 SNEGSKA (reference sequence). The CDR3 runs 15 residues.

The J gene is TRBJ1-1, the V gene TRBV20-1; a possible D gene is TRBD1 (5 bases). The V end lost 3 bases, the J end lost 4 bases, and 9 bases lay between the germline ends. Germline V CDR1 and CDR2: DFQATT, SNEGSKA (reference sequence). CDR3 size: 12 residues. CDR3 nucleotides: TGCAGTGCTAGCATGGGGGGCACTGAAGCTTTCTTT. It codes for CSASMGGTEAFF.

The chain employs TRBV5-5 and TRBJ1-2; possibly TRBD1 for D (6 bases). The germline CDR1 and CDR2 sequences are SGHKS and YYEKEE (reference sequence). This CDR3 has 15 residues. With 2 bases removed from V and 8 bases from J, the gap between germline ends came to 19 bases. For the CDR3, the DNA is TGTGCCAGCAGCTTAGTCGTTCGGGGGCCAGAGGGCTACACCTTC. It is translated as CASSLVVRGPEGYTF.

The J gene is TRBJ2-1, the V gene TRBV4-2, with 9 positions matching TRBD1. Looked up from germline, CDR1 is LGHNA and CDR2 is YNFKEQ. The CDR3 runs to 15 residues. J was trimmed by 8 bases and V by 0 bases; bases with no gene match: 5. CDR3: CASSQEGTGRYEQFF. DNA of the CDR3: TGTGCCAGCAGCCAAGAAGGGACAGGGAGGTATGAGCAGTTCTTC.

The J gene is TRBJ2-7, the V gene TRBV5-1, with D perhaps TRBD1 (5 bases). CDR3 length: 14 amino acids. Germline CDR1 SGHRS, CDR2 YFSETQ. V was trimmed by 0 bases and J by 3 bases, leaving 10 bases between them. The CDR3 loop is CASSLETAGYEQYF. DNA of the CDR3: TGCGCCAGCAGCTTGGAGACAGCCGGCTACGAGCAGTACTTC.

This chain connects TRBV29-1 to TRBJ2-1, with a possible D match to TRBD1 (5 bases). V was trimmed by 4 bases and J by 9 bases, leaving 10 bases between them. This CDR3 is 11 amino acids long. Germline V CDR1 and CDR2: SQVTM, ANQGSEA. The CDR3 coding sequence is TGCAGCGTTGGGCAGGGCGGTGAGCAGTTCTTC. It translates to CSVGQGGEQFF.

V is TRBV20-1 and J is TRBJ2-6; TRBD1 is a possible D gene (5 bases). Trimming stripped 6 bases from V and 1 base from J, with 13 bases between. Germline loops: CDR1 DFQATT, CDR2 SNEGSKA (reference sequence). The CDR3 covers 15 residues. Written as DNA, the CDR3 is TGCAGTGCCAAACAGGAGCGTTCTGGGGCCAACGTCCTGACTTTC. Translated: CSAKQERSGANVLTF.

The chain couples TRBV11-2 to TRBJ1-6; D not certain. From germline, CDR1 is SGHAT and CDR2 FQNNGV. The CDR3 length is 13 residues. V dropped 4 bases and J dropped 10 bases, with 11 bases sitting between them. CDR3 nucleotides: TGTGCCAGCAGCTCCCCCCTAGGCTCACCCCTCCACTTT. It is translated as CASSSPLGSPLHF.

The chain employs TRBV6-5 and TRBJ1-2; perhaps TRBD1 as D (6 bases). CDR3 length: 15 amino acids. The germline V and J ends were trimmed by 6 bases and 5 bases, with 19 bases remaining between them. Germline CDR1 is MNHEY and CDR2 is SVGAGI. CDR3: CASRESRTAPYGYTF. CDR3 coding DNA: TGTGCCAGCAGAGAATCCCGGACAGCACCTTATGGCTACACCTTC.

This clonotype was found many times. The CDR3 region has the DNA TGTGCCAGCAGCCGGGACAGGAAGGGTTCACCCCTCCACTTT. Amino acids: CASSRDRKGSPLHF. The gene calls are TRBV7-2 and TRBJ1-6; 8 positions match TRBD1. The CDR3 has 14 residues. Germline trimming cut 5 bases from V and 9 bases from J; bases unmatched to any gene: 6. CDR1 is SGHTA, CDR2 FQGNSA, per germline.

The gene calls are TRBV15 and TRBJ2-7; D unresolved. V shed 0 bases and J shed 12 bases, with 12 bases lying between them. The germline V gene encodes CDR1 LNHNV and CDR2 YYDKDF (reference sequence). This CDR3 spans 12 amino acids. DNA of the CDR3: TGTGCCACCAGCAGAGACAAAGGTCAAGGGTACTTC. Residues: CATSRDKGQGYF.

The chain combines TRBV7-9 with TRBJ2-7; D possibly corresponds to TRBD2 (6 bases). The CDR3 extends over 14 amino acids. Germline V gives CDR1 SEHNR, CDR2 FQNEAQ (reference sequence). Trimming stripped 5 bases from V and 5 bases from J, with 16 bases between. CDR3 in amino acids: CASSTLSGANEQYF. The DNA for the CDR3 is TGTGCCAGCAGCACCCTTAGCGGAGCCAACGAGCAGTACTTC.

The chain has TRBV27 and TRBJ2-6, with unresolved D. The V end was cut by 8 bases, the J end by 4 bases, with 18 bases between. The germline V gene has CDR1 MNHEY and CDR2 SMNVEV (reference sequence). This CDR3 comprises 16 residues. The CDR3, as DNA: TGTGCCAGCCTCCCCCGGGCGGTAGGGGGGGCCAACGTCCTGACTTTC. Its protein product is CASLPRAVGGANVLTF. The complete variable domain, with remaining parts taken from reference TRBV27 and TRBJ2-6, reads EAQVTQNPRYLITVTGKKLTVTCSQNMNHEYMSWYRQDPGLGLRQIYYSMNVEVTDKGDVPEGYKVSRKEKRNFPLILESPSPNQTSLYFCASLPRAVGGANVLTFGAGSRLTVL.

A few counts support this clonotype. V is TRBV12-3 or TRBV12-4 and J is TRBJ2-5; D is perhaps TRBD1 (5 bases). The germline V and J ends were trimmed by 3 bases and 5 bases, with 7 bases remaining between them. This CDR3 is 12 amino acids long. The CDR3 DNA sequence: TGTGCCAGCAGTTTTAAGGGGGAGACCCAGTACTTC. This sequence encodes CASSFKGETQYF.

This clonotype was recorded a few times. J is TRBJ2-7 and V is TRBV10-3; no firm D call. V was pared by 3 bases and J by 2 bases, with 8 bases between. Germline V CDR1 and CDR2: ENHRY, SYGVKD. CDR3 size: 13 residues. This chain's CDR3 is CAISERVTYEQYF. In DNA, the CDR3 is TGTGCCATCAGTGAACGGGTAACCTACGAGCAGTACTTC.

This clonotype showed up just once. The genes are TRBV20-1 and TRBJ1-4; tentative D call: TRBD1 (5 bases). Germline loops: CDR1 DFQATT, CDR2 SNEGSKA (reference sequence). The CDR3 loop spans 16 amino acids. Between the trimmed V and J ends, which lost 3 bases and 7 bases, there was a span of 21 bases. The CDR3 loop is CSARISGALRSEKLFF. In nucleotides, the CDR3 is TGCAGTGCTAGGATCTCCGGGGCCCTACGGTCTGAAAAACTGTTTTTT.

A few counts support this clonotype. The chain employs TRBV7-2 and TRBJ2-7; D remains unclear. Trimming pared 3 bases from V and 5 bases from J, leaving 8 bases between. Germline V CDR1 and CDR2: SGHTA, FQGNSA. The CDR3 covers 12 residues. The CDR3 coding sequence is TGTGCCAGCAGCTTTTCGGCTAACGAGCAGTACTTC. Translated, it gives CASSFSANEQYF.